Listed below are T cell receptor beta chains from one sample, sequenced in a study of shared clonotypes between healthy human individuals. This table comes from immunoSEQ multiplex PCR, and its TCRdb copy is limited to in-frame clones, with some not included. The sample comprises some 2.1 million clones, 85% to 95% of which are singletons, and 0.13% rests with the top ten. The sequenced sample was naive CD4+ T cells sorted from blood. These receptors came from a young man in good health. The CDR3 runs from the conserved cysteine through the conserved F or W. D genes are given only for firm matches. For some rows the clone size is stated as once, few or many, or as a class when expanded; others skip it.

V gene	D gene	J gene	CDR3 length	clone size	CDR3 DNA	CDR3 protein
TRBV11-2	NA	TRBJ2-1	14	NA	TGTGCCAGCAGCGTACTAGAGAGTGTCGATGAGCAGTTCTTC	CASSVLESVDEQFF
TRBV7-3	NA	TRBJ1-1	15	NA	TGTGCCAGCAGCCAGCAGCCGGGGTCAACTACTGAAGCTTTCTTT	CASSQQPGSTTEAFF
TRBV19	NA	TRBJ1-5	16	NA	TGTGCCAGTAGTATAGTCAGCGTGGGTGGCAATCAGCCCCAGCATTTT	CASSIVSVGGNQPQHF
TRBV25-1	NA	TRBJ2-7	14	NA	TGTGCCACCAGACCTGATATGGGATTCCACGAGCAGTACTTC	CATRPDMGFHEQYF
TRBV30	TRBD1	TRBJ1-6	14	NA	TGTGCCTGGAGAGGGGACAGGCGGGGTTCACCCCTCCACTTT	CAWRGDRRGSPLHF
TRBV7-2	NA	TRBJ1-1	11	NA	TGTGCCAGCAGCTACAGGGCTGAAGCTTTCTTT	CASSYRAEAFF
TRBV6-4	NA	TRBJ2-5	15	NA	TGTGCCAGCAGTGATAGGCTAGACGTGCAAGAGACCCAGTACTTC	CASSDRLDVQETQYF
TRBV28	NA	TRBJ1-4	12	NA	TGTGCCAGCAGGGGGGCGGATGAAAAACTGTTTTTT	CASRGADEKLFF
TRBV28	NA	TRBJ1-4	16	NA	TGTGCCAGCAGTTTACTACGGCCGTCGGAGGTTGGAAAACTGTTTTTT	CASSLLRPSEVGKLFF
TRBV5-1	NA	TRBJ2-2	15	NA	TGCGCCAGCAGCCACGCACTAGAATCCCCCGGGGAGCTGTTTTTT	CASSHALESPGELFF
TRBV5-4	TRBD1	TRBJ2-7	12	NA	TGTGCCAGCAGGGGACAGGGCAACGAGCAGTACTTC	CASRGQGNEQYF
TRBV7-9	NA	TRBJ1-3	14	NA	TGTGCCAGCAGCTTTCGGCGGGCTGGAAACACCATATATTTT	CASSFRRAGNTIYF
TRBV5-1	TRBD1	TRBJ2-5	15	NA	TGCGCCAGCAGCTTGGGGACAGGGGGCAGACAGACCCAGTACTTC	CASSLGTGGRQTQYF
TRBV6-1	NA	TRBJ1-6	15	NA	TGTGCCAGCAGTGAAGCTACAGGGATCTTGTCACCCCTCCACTTT	CASSEATGILSPLHF
TRBV5-1	NA	TRBJ2-5	13	NA	TGCGCCAGCAGCTCGTCTCTGGCGGAGACCCAGTACTTC	CASSSSLAETQYF
TRBV5-1	TRBD1	TRBJ2-5	15	NA	TGCGCCAGCAGCCCGGGACAGGGCATCCAAGAGACCCAGTACTTC	CASSPGQGIQETQYF
TRBV6-1	TRBD1	TRBJ1-2	16	NA	TGTGCCAGCAGTGAGGGACCGACAGGGGGGTTCTATGGCTACACCTTC	CASSEGPTGGFYGYTF
TRBV4-1	TRBD1	TRBJ2-5	14	few	TGCGCCAGCAGCCTTCCAGGGGGACAAGAGACCCAGTACTTC	CASSLPGGQETQYF
TRBV6-1	NA	TRBJ1-4	15	NA	TGTGCCAGCAGTTTTCGTCTTCCAGTCAGGGAAAAACTGTTTTTT	CASSFRLPVREKLFF
TRBV11-2	NA	TRBJ2-1	15	NA	TGTGCCAGCAGCTTAGTCGGGATACAGGACAATGAGCAGTTCTTC	CASSLVGIQDNEQFF
TRBV4-1	NA	TRBJ1-2	17	NA	TGCGCCAGCAGCCAAGATATCGAGGGAAACAGGCACTATGGCTACACCTTC	CASSQDIEGNRHYGYTF
TRBV7-6	NA	TRBJ2-5	16	NA	TGTGCCAGCAGCTTGGGCCAGAGAGGCTTTCAGGAGACCCAGTACTTC	CASSLGQRGFQETQYF
TRBV4-1	TRBD2	TRBJ2-2	17	NA	TGCGCCAGCATTCCCGATCCGGGACTAGGGCGCACCGGGGAGCTGTTTTTT	CASIPDPGLGRTGELFF
TRBV28	NA	TRBJ1-4	15	once	TGTGCCAGCAGTTCCCAGGGTCCGATGGGGGAAAAACTGTTTTTT	CASSSQGPMGEKLFF
TRBV18	NA	TRBJ1-6	13	NA	TGTGCCAGCTCACCAATGGTAAATTCACCCCTCCACTTT	CASSPMVNSPLHF
TRBV4-1	TRBD1	TRBJ1-2	16	NA	TGCGCCAGCAGCCAATCGGGACAGGGCCGATTAGATGGCTACACCTTC	CASSQSGQGRLDGYTF
TRBV7-2	TRBD2	TRBJ2-1	14	NA	TGTGCCAGCAGTCTCGGGACTAGCGGGAGTGAGCAGTTCTTC	CASSLGTSGSEQFF
TRBV19	TRBD2	TRBJ2-7	15	NA	TGTGCCAGTAGTATACTAGCGGGCTCGTATTACGAGCAGTACTTC	CASSILAGSYYEQYF
TRBV18	NA	TRBJ1-3	18	NA	TGTGCCAGCTCACGGTCCTTACAGCCGCAAAGCTCTGGAAACACCATATATTTT	CASSRSLQPQSSGNTIYF
TRBV25-1	TRBD2	TRBJ2-2	12	NA	TGTGCCATGGCGGGAGACACCGGGGAGCTGTTTTTT	CAMAGDTGELFF
TRBV2	TRBD1	TRBJ2-7	15	NA	TGTGCCAGCAGTGCCCGGGACAGGGGCTATAACGAGCAGTACTTC	CASSARDRGYNEQYF
TRBV7-9	NA	TRBJ2-2	12	NA	TGTGCCAGCAACCTAGGAGTAAGGGAGCTGTTTTTT	CASNLGVRELFF
TRBV10-3	TRBD2	TRBJ2-7	12	NA	TGTGCCATCAGGGGACTAGCCTACGAGCAGTACTTC	CAIRGLAYEQYF
TRBV25-1	NA	TRBJ1-2	14	NA	TGTGCCAGCAGTGAGCCGGGACGGGTTTATGGCTACACCTTC	CASSEPGRVYGYTF
TRBV19	TRBD2	TRBJ2-1	15	few	TGTGCCAGTAGTATAAGCGGGAGCTCCTACAATGAGCAGTTCTTC	CASSISGSSYNEQFF
TRBV30	NA	TRBJ1-6	12	NA	TGTGCCTGGGCGGATTCCGACTCACCCCTCCACTTT	CAWADSDSPLHF
TRBV4-3	NA	TRBJ2-3	15	NA	TGCGCCAGCAGCCAAGATAGCGGAAAGGGGGATACGCAGTATTTT	CASSQDSGKGDTQYF
TRBV7-7	NA	TRBJ1-1	15	NA	TGTGCTAGCAGCCCGAGGACGGGGGGATCCACTGAAGCTTTCTTT	CASSPRTGGSTEAFF
TRBV19	NA	TRBJ1-3	14	NA	TGTGCCAGTAGTATCTCCCACTCTGGAAACACCATATATTTT	CASSISHSGNTIYF
TRBV7-2	NA	TRBJ1-6	16	once	TGTGCCAGCAGCTTAGATTCCGCGGTCCCTAATTCACCCCTCCACTTT	CASSLDSAVPNSPLHF
TRBV29-1	NA	TRBJ1-2	12	NA	TGCAGCGTTGAAGGGGGGGCCGATGGCTACACCTTC	CSVEGGADGYTF
TRBV5-4	NA	TRBJ2-3	15	NA	TGTGCCAGCAGCTTGCGACAGGACCGCACAGATACGCAGTATTTT	CASSLRQDRTDTQYF
TRBV28	TRBD2	TRBJ2-1	16	NA	TGTGCCAGCAGTTCCGCTAGCGGGGGGGCCTACAATGAGCAGTTCTTC	CASSSASGGAYNEQFF
TRBV5-4	NA	TRBJ2-5	16	NA	TGTGCCAGCAGCCCAGCCGGGAGTCGGGAGTTCGAGACCCAGTACTTC	CASSPAGSREFETQYF
TRBV2	NA	TRBJ2-5	14	once	TGTGCCAGCAGTGCCATCGCTCCCCAAGAGACCCAGTACTTC	CASSAIAPQETQYF
TRBV5-1	NA	TRBJ1-6	15	NA	TGCGCCAGCAGCTTGGACAGGGCACATAATTCACCCCTCCACTTT	CASSLDRAHNSPLHF
TRBV28	TRBD2	TRBJ2-7	14	NA	TGTGCCAGCCACTTAGCGGGGGGAACCTACGAGCAGTACTTC	CASHLAGGTYEQYF
TRBV9	NA	TRBJ2-1	15	NA	TGTGCCAGCAGCGCCCGGGGGACCTCCTACAATGAGCAGTTCTTC	CASSARGTSYNEQFF
TRBV5-1	NA	TRBJ1-1	14	NA	TGCGCCAGCAGCTTGCGGTGGGCGAACACTGAAGCTTTCTTT	CASSLRWANTEAFF
TRBV19	NA	TRBJ2-7	14	NA	TGTGCCAGTAGTATAAAGGGCGGCTCCTACGAGCAGTACTTC	CASSIKGGSYEQYF
TRBV10-3	TRBD1	TRBJ1-3	15	NA	TGTGCCATCAGTGAGTTCGGGACAGGGGGAAACACCATATATTTT	CAISEFGTGGNTIYF
TRBV11-2	TRBD2	TRBJ2-1	20	NA	TGTGCCAGCAGCTTAGATGGGGTCTATCTAGCGGGCCCCACGGGCGATGAGCAGTTCTTC	CASSLDGVYLAGPTGDEQFF
TRBV7-2	NA	TRBJ2-1	11	NA	TGTGCCAGCAGCTCCGGTTATGAGCAGTTCTTC	CASSSGYEQFF
TRBV9	NA	TRBJ1-5	14	once	TGTGCCAGCGGGGGCAGTCATAGCAATCAGCCCCAGCATTTT	CASGGSHSNQPQHF
TRBV28	NA	TRBJ2-7	13	NA	TGTGCCAGCAGTCCGCAGGGGCCCTACGAGCAGTACTTC	CASSPQGPYEQYF
TRBV6-5	NA	TRBJ2-1	15	NA	TGTGCCAGCAGTTACTCTTACGGGGAGGTCCATGAGCAGTTCTTC	CASSYSYGEVHEQFF
TRBV9	TRBD2	TRBJ2-5	14	NA	TGTGCCAGCAGCGAGCGGGGGGGCCGAGAGACCCAGTACTTC	CASSERGGRETQYF
TRBV10-3	NA	TRBJ2-3	15	NA	TGTGCCATCAGTTTGGAGGGAACTAGCACAGATACGCAGTATTTT	CAISLEGTSTDTQYF
TRBV2	NA	TRBJ2-5	15	NA	TGTGCCAGCGCTTCGACTACACTTCTAGGAGAGACCCAGTACTTC	CASASTTLLGETQYF